These 30 T cell receptor beta chains came from one sample sequenced in a study of blood T cell repertoires in COVID-19. Generated by immunoSEQ multiplex PCR, the TCRdb table keeps only in-frame clones and is missing some. The data hold 60,000 to 70,000 clones, with 65% to 85% observed a single time. What was sequenced was peripheral blood. Receptors originate from a woman aged 70-85 years with acute or convalescent COVID-19.

This clone was seen a single time. This rearrangement joins TRBV14 to TRBJ2-3; D unresolved. There are 16 residues in the CDR3. CDR1 SGHDN and CDR2 FVKESK come from the germline V gene. The V and J ends lost 1 base and 2 bases respectively, with 13 bases between them. The CDR3: CASSQGLGALTDTQYF. CDR3 nucleotides: TGTGCCAGCAGCCAAGGCCTAGGAGCCCTCACAGATACGCAGTATTTT.

V usage is TRBV7-2 and J usage is TRBJ2-1; TRBD2 aligns across 7 bases. V shed 1 base, J shed 5 bases, and the junction held 2 bases outside the gene matches. CDR1 and CDR2 from the germline V gene are SGHTA and FQGNSA. The length of the CDR3 is 14 residues. The DNA for the CDR3 is TGTGCCAGCAGCTTAGGCGGGGGAGACAATGAGCAGTTCTTC. As protein: CASSLGGGDNEQFF.

The rearrangement uses TRBV7-3 and TRBJ2-3; possible D gene TRBD1, 5 bases. The CDR3 runs 14 residues. The V gene lost 6 bases and the J gene lost 0 bases, with 10 bases spanning the gap. The V gene's germline CDR1 is SGHTA and CDR2 FQGTGA. CDR3 coding DNA: TGTGCCAGCAGATTTCAGGGTAGCACAGATACGCAGTATTTT. Amino acids: CASRFQGSTDTQYF.

The chain uses TRBV6-5 and TRBJ2-3; 7 positions match TRBD1. This CDR3 has 14 residues. The germline CDR1 and CDR2 sequences are MNHEY and SVGAGI. Trimming removed 5 bases from V and 0 bases from J; junction bases left unmatched: 2. In DNA form, the CDR3 reads TGTGCCAGCAGTCACAGGGGCAGCACAGATACGCAGTATTTT. It encodes CASSHRGSTDTQYF.

V and J are TRBV6-5 and TRBJ1-5; TRBD1 is a possible D gene (5 bases). The ends were cut back, 7 bases at V and 3 bases at J, with 10 bases in the middle. The CDR3 consists of 13 residues. Germline assignment: CDR1 MNHEY and CDR2 SVGAGI. The CDR3 bases are TGTGCCAGCAACCAGGACATCAATCAGCCCCAGCATTTT. Amino acid sequence: CASNQDINQPQHF.

The CDR3 DNA is TGTGCCAGCTCTGCAAGAGGGACACCCTCCTACGAGCAGTACTTC. This codes for CASSARGTPSYEQYF. The chain joins TRBV18 to TRBJ2-7, with D perhaps matching TRBD1 (6 bases). Trimming pared 6 bases from V and 0 bases from J, leaving 15 bases between. The CDR3 is 15 residues long. Germline V gene sequence: CDR1 KGHSH, CDR2 LQKENI.

In this sample, this clone turned up a few times. This chain joins TRBV7-2 and TRBJ1-6, with TRBD1 as a possible D gene (6 bases). CDR1 is SGHTA and CDR2 is FQGNSA in the germline V gene. This CDR3 is 16 amino acids long. The ends were cut back, 5 bases at V and 10 bases at J, with 21 bases in the middle. CDR3 protein: CASSDTNRVIGSPLHF. The CDR3 region has the DNA TGTGCCAGCAGCGACACTAACAGGGTCATAGGATCACCCCTCCACTTT.

This clone was found once. The V gene is TRBV6-5, the J gene TRBJ2-7; TRBD2 agrees at 7 bases. The CDR3 totals 14 residues. Per germline, CDR1 MNHEY and CDR2 SVGAGI. Unmatched junction bases numbered 6, after V lost 6 bases and J lost 1 base. The CDR3 DNA is TGTGCCAGCAGACCGGGACTACAGTCCTACGAGCAGTACTTC. As protein: CASRPGLQSYEQYF.

The V call is TRBV7-6, the J call TRBJ1-5; no definite D call. The CDR3 runs to 13 residues. CDR1 and CDR2 from the germline V gene are SGHVS and FNYEAQ. V gave up 1 base and J gave up 6 bases, with 7 bases separating them. The CDR3 spells CASSLDPSQPQHF. For the CDR3, the DNA is TGTGCCAGCAGCTTAGATCCCTCTCAGCCCCAGCATTTT.

V gene TRBV5-1 combines with J gene TRBJ2-3, with 12 bases identical to TRBD2. The germline V gene has CDR1 SGHRS and CDR2 YFSETQ. The CDR3 is 15 residues long. V lost 6 bases and J lost 1; bases outside the gene matches: 3. CDR3 sequence reads: CASMRTSGGTDTQYF. The CDR3 bases are TGCGCCAGCATGAGGACTAGCGGGGGCACAGATACGCAGTATTTT. Combining the CDR3 with reference TRBV5-1 and TRBJ2-3 gives the whole variable domain KAGVTQTPRYLIKTRGQQVTLSCSPISGHRSVSWYQQTPGQGLQFLFEYFSETQRNKGNFPGRFSGRQFSNSRSEMNVSTLELGDSALYLCASMRTSGGTDTQYFGPGTRLTVL.

This clone has a single count. The J gene is TRBJ1-5, the V gene TRBV28, with a possible D match to TRBD1 (6 bases). This CDR3 is built from 17 residues. Trimming took 3 bases from V and 0 from J, leaving 15 bases between them. CDR1 is MDHEN and CDR2 is SYDVKM in the germline V gene. The CDR3 coding sequence is TGTGCCAGCAGTTTTCGTGGGGGCCGGACTAGCAATCAGCCCCAGCATTTT. It is translated as CASSFRGGRTSNQPQHF. Full variable domain (rest looked up from reference TRBV28 and TRBJ1-5): DVKVTQSSRYLVKRTGEKVFLECVQDMDHENMFWYRQDPGLGLRLIYFSYDVKMKEKGDIPEGYSVSREKKERFSLILESASTNQTSMYLCASSFRGGRTSNQPQHFGDGTRLSIL.

This rearrangement joins TRBV6-5 to TRBJ2-7, with TRBD1 matching over 8 bases. This CDR3 comprises 14 residues. Germline V gene sequence: CDR1 MNHEY, CDR2 SVGAGI. The ends lost 7 bases at V and 4 bases at J; junction bases unmatched: 9. CDR3 residues: CASKRRQGKYEQYF. Written as DNA, the CDR3 is TGTGCCAGCAAACGAAGACAGGGGAAGTACGAGCAGTACTTC.

The chain is built from TRBV7-2 and TRBJ2-3; TRBD2 aligns across 8 bases. From germline, CDR1 is SGHTA and CDR2 FQGNSA. This CDR3 comprises 15 residues. V gave up 5 bases and J gave up 4 bases; unmatched junction bases: 8. The CDR3 sequence is CASSRGGLSADTQYF. The CDR3 bases are TGTGCCAGCAGCCGGGGGGGCCTGAGTGCAGATACGCAGTATTTT.

V is TRBV11-2 and J is TRBJ2-6; the match to TRBD2 covers 10 bases. Trimming removed 5 bases from V and 12 bases from J; junction bases left unmatched: 7. Germline V gene lookup returns CDR1 SGHAT and CDR2 FQNNGV. The CDR3 totals 14 residues. The CDR3 nucleotides are TGTGCCAGCAGCCCTGGACTAGCGGCCGGCGTCCTGACTTTC. It specifies CASSPGLAAGVLTF.

In its sample, this clone was seen a few times. The genes are TRBV19 and TRBJ1-1, with 9 bases fitting TRBD1. Trimming cost V 7 bases and J 4 bases; bases outside gene matches: 7. CDR3 length: 14 residues. Looked up from germline, CDR1 is LNHDA and CDR2 is SQIVND (reference sequence). The CDR3 loop reads CASTGGQGRTEAFF. The DNA for the CDR3 is TGTGCCAGTACCGGAGGACAGGGGCGCACTGAAGCTTTCTTT.

The rearrangement joins TRBV9 to TRBJ1-5; D gene unclear. Germline V lookup: CDR1 SGDLS, CDR2 YYNGEE. Trimming took off 0 bases at V and 3 bases at J, with 7 bases between the two ends. The CDR3 sequence is 14 residues long. The CDR3 DNA sequence: TGTGCCAGCAGCGTAGGAGCAAACAATCAGCCCCAGCATTTT. It is translated as CASSVGANNQPQHF.

V gene TRBV27 combines with J gene TRBJ2-2, with no clear D. The germline V gene has CDR1 MNHEY and CDR2 SMNVEV (reference sequence). V was trimmed by 1 base and J by 0 bases, leaving 12 bases between them. The CDR3 has 17 residues. CDR3 protein: CASSLFGFPPNTGELFF. The CDR3 DNA is TGTGCCAGCAGTTTATTCGGGTTTCCTCCGAACACCGGGGAGCTGTTTTTT.

This clone has more than one count but fewer than ten. The chain employs TRBV4-1 and TRBJ1-1; TRBD1 matches 9 bases. Unmatched junction bases numbered 6, after V lost 4 bases and J lost 3 bases. CDR1 MGHRA and CDR2 YSYEKL come from the germline V gene. The CDR3 contains 15 residues. CDR3 region: CASSRTGGGDTEAFF. The CDR3 coding sequence is TGCGCCAGCAGCCGAACAGGGGGCGGGGACACTGAAGCTTTCTTT.

This rearrangement joins TRBV7-8 to TRBJ1-1, with D tentatively TRBD1 (6 bases). V was clipped by 5 bases and J by 4 bases, with 17 bases between them. The CDR3 contains 15 residues. Germline CDR1 SGHVS, CDR2 FQNEAQ. The CDR3 nucleotides are TGTGCCAGCAGCCCACCGGGGACACTCCGCACTGAAGCTTTCTTT. Its protein is CASSPPGTLRTEAFF.

The sample holds one count of this clone. The chain joins TRBV5-8 to TRBJ2-6; D possibly corresponds to TRBD2 (5 bases). Germline values: CDR1 SGHTS, CDR2 YDEGEE. Deletions cut 9 bases from V and 1 base from J, with 20 bases between. CDR3 length: 17 amino acids. The CDR3 nucleotides read TGTGCCAAGACGGGGAAGGCCAGCCAATCTGGGGCCAACGTCCTGACTTTC. Translated: CAKTGKASQSGANVLTF.

This clone was counted a few times. The rearrangement uses TRBV6-6 and TRBJ2-6; 7 bases line up with TRBD1. This CDR3 has 17 residues. Germline CDR1 is MNHNY and CDR2 is SVGAGI (reference sequence). With V trimmed by 5 bases and J by 2 bases, 9 bases remained unmatched. The CDR3 region is CASSHRDRMTGANVLTF. CDR3 DNA: TGTGCCAGCAGTCACCGGGACAGAATGACTGGGGCCAACGTCCTGACTTTC.

A few counts support this clone. V and J are TRBV5-1 and TRBJ1-1, with TRBD1 matching over 7 bases. The CDR3 is made up of 16 amino acids. Germline trimming cut 0 bases from V and 5 bases from J; bases unmatched to any gene: 10. From germline, CDR1 is SGHRS and CDR2 YFSETQ. DNA of the CDR3: TGCGCCAGCAGCTTGGTTCAGGGGGTCGTAGGAACTGAAGCTTTCTTT. Its translation is CASSLVQGVVGTEAFF.

The CDR3 sequence: CASNARLGAEAFF. CDR3 bases: TGTGCCAGCAACGCGCGATTGGGCGCTGAAGCTTTCTTT. The genes are TRBV27 and TRBJ1-1; the D is unclear. The CDR3 contains 13 residues. Looked up from germline, CDR1 is MNHEY and CDR2 is SMNVEV (reference sequence). Trimming left V 7 bases short and J 6 bases short, with 15 bases between.

The rearrangement joins TRBV2 to TRBJ1-5; 10 bases are a match to TRBD1. CDR1 SNHLY and CDR2 FYNNEI come from the germline V gene. Trimming cost V 5 bases and J 6 bases; bases outside gene matches: 7. The CDR3 consists of 15 residues. The CDR3 sequence is CASSTRTGGGQPQHF. The CDR3 DNA reads TGTGCCAGCAGTACCCGGACAGGGGGAGGTCAGCCCCAGCATTTT.

The chain's CDR3 is CASSFRRRGFDSPLHF. The CDR3 DNA reads as TGTGCCAGCAGTTTCCGCAGGCGGGGGTTTGATTCACCCCTCCACTTT. The chain has TRBV28 and TRBJ1-6; maybe TRBD1 (5 bases). V dropped 3 bases and J dropped 8 bases, with 17 bases sitting between them. The CDR3 is 16 residues long. Germline assignment: CDR1 MDHEN and CDR2 SYDVKM.

The chain links TRBV28 to TRBJ2-2; D is perhaps TRBD1 (7 bases). Looked up from germline, CDR1 is MDHEN and CDR2 is SYDVKM. The length of the CDR3 is 15 residues. Trimming cost V 6 bases and J 6 bases, with 17 bases left between them. This CDR3 reads CASSPGGSMAGELFF. For the CDR3, the DNA is TGTGCCAGCAGCCCAGGGGGGTCGATGGCCGGGGAGCTGTTTTTT. Complete variable domain (other parts from reference TRBV28 and TRBJ2-2): DVKVTQSSRYLVKRTGEKVFLECVQDMDHENMFWYRQDPGLGLRLIYFSYDVKMKEKGDIPEGYSVSREKKERFSLILESASTNQTSMYLCASSPGGSMAGELFFGEGSRLTVL.

V is TRBV28 and J is TRBJ1-2, with a weak D call TRBD1 (5 bases). Germline V gene sequence: CDR1 MDHEN, CDR2 SYDVKM. The CDR3 consists of 12 residues. Deletions cut 4 bases from V and 4 bases from J, with 7 bases between. The CDR3 DNA reads TGTGCCAGCAGTTACGGGGGCTATGGCTACACCTTC. It codes for CASSYGGYGYTF.

V is TRBV30 and J is TRBJ2-6, with TRBD2 matching 13 bases. The V segment lost 6 bases and the J segment 4 bases; nucleotides outside the gene matches: 9. The CDR3 runs 17 residues. Germline V gene data show CDR1 as GTSNPN and CDR2 as SVGIG (reference sequence). Here the CDR3 DNA reads TGTGCCTGTCCTTCCGGGACTAGCGGGAAAGGGGCCAACGTCCTGACTTTC. Translated, it gives CACPSGTSGKGANVLTF.

The rearrangement links TRBV7-8 to TRBJ1-2; TRBD1 is a possible D gene (5 bases). V lost 3 bases and J lost 7, with 12 bases in between. CDR1 and CDR2 from the germline V gene are SGHVS and FQNEAQ. CDR3 length: 13 residues. CDR3 in DNA: TGTGCCAGCAGCTTTCAACAGGAGGGTGGCTACACCTTC. Translating gives CASSFQQEGGYTF.

The chain uses TRBV5-6 and TRBJ2-7, with D possibly TRBD1 on 6 matching bases. CDR1 is SGHDT, CDR2 YYEEEE, per germline. The CDR3 consists of 14 residues. V dropped 4 bases and J dropped 5 bases, with 16 bases sitting between them. The CDR3 DNA reads as TGTGCCAGCAGCCTCCGACTTAACAGGGACGAGCAGTACTTC. This gives the protein CASSLRLNRDEQYF.